Described below is a single T cell receptor beta chain sequence and its context. These data come from a study of blood T cell repertoires in COVID-19. Overall study context: The study drew acute and convalescent COVID-19 samples from the United States, Italy and Spain.

Original handling: Reference gene primer amplification in the assay estimated nucleated cell counts. Generated by immunoSEQ multiplex PCR, the TCRdb table keeps only in-frame clones and is missing some. V and J calls and clone size are as listed in that table; D and trimming were resolved from the DNA. The table has about 150,000 clones, just under 85% seen once. The study drew participants aged about 18 to 90 years from some 25 US areas. The receptor comes from a woman aged 40 to 49 who had recovered from COVID-19. The sample was PBMCs or T cells enriched from blood (not recorded which).

CDR3 coding DNA: TGTGCCACCAGCAGAGATCCTGCGGGAATACCCATTTCCTACAATGAGCAGTTCTTC. Its translation: CATSRDPAGIPISYNEQFF. The rearrangement links TRBV15 to TRBJ2-1; tentative D call: TRBD2 (6 bases). The CDR3 consists of 19 residues. The germline V gene encodes CDR1 LNHNV and CDR2 YYDKDF (reference sequence). The V and J ends lost 0 bases and 1 base respectively, with 19 bases between them.